This T cell receptor beta chain stems from a study of vaccination effects on CD4 cells after COVID-19. Broader study findings: The study had few convalescent patients and no early post-infection timepoints.

To note about this clone: What it binds is unknown.

This CDR3 is 14 amino acids long. Germline V gene lookup returns CDR1 SNHLY and CDR2 FYNNEI. V lost 3 bases to trimming and J lost 8 bases, with 13 bases between them. Generated by immunoSEQ multiplex PCR, the TCRdb table keeps only in-frame clones and is missing some. The sample has under 55,000 clones; more than 75% are singletons. ViraFEST used viral peptide pools to expand antigen-specific CD4+ T cells before sequencing. After more than 8 days in culture, the CD4+ T cells were isolated. Nucleocapsid antibody tests were negative, and the vaccine recipients had no prior SARS-CoV-2 infection. They grew two million PBMC in each well, adding 7.5 to 10 IU/ml IL-2 and around 9.6 ug/ml peptides.

The sequence derives from a human donor who received a COVID-19 vaccine. The input for sequencing was CD4+ T cells from PBMCs cultured with HCoV-OC43 spike peptides, taken before COVID-19 vaccination. Described subset: HCoV-OC43 spike overlapping peptide pool stimulation. The chain recombines TRBV2 with TRBJ1-4; D is possibly TRBD1 (5 bases). This CDR3 reads CASSEWGPQEKLFF. As DNA, the CDR3 is TGTGCCAGCAGTGAGTGGGGACCTCAGGAAAAACTGTTTTTT.